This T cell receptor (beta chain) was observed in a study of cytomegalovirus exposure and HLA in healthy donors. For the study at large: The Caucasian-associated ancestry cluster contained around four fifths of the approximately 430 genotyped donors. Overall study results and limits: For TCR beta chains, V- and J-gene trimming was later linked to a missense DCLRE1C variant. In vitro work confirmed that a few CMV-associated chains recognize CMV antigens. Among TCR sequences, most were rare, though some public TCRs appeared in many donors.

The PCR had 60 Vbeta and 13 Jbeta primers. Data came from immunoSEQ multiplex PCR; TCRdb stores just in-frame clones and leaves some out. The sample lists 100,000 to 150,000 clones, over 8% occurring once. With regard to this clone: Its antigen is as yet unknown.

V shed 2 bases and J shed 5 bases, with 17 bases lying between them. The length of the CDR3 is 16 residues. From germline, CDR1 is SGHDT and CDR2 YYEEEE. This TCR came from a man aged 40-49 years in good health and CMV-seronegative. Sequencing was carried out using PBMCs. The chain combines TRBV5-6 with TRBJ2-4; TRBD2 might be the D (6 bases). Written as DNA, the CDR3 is TGTGCCAGCAGCTTATCCGCGGGGTGGCCAGAAAACATTCAGTACTTC. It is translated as CASSLSAGWPENIQYF.